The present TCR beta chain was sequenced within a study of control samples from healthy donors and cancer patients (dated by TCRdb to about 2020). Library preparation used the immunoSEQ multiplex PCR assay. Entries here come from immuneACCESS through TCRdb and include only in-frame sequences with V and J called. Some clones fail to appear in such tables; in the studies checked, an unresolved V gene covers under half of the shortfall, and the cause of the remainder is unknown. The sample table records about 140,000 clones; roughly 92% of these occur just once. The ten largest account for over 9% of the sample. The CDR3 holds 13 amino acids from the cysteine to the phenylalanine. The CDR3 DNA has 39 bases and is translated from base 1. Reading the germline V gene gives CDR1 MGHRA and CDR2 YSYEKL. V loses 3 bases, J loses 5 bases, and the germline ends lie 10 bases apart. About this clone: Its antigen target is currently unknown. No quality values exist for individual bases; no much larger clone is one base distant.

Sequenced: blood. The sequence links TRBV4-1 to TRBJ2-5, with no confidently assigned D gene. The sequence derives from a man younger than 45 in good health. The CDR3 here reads CASSHTSWETQYF. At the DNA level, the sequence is TGCGCCAGCAGCCATACATCGTGGGAGACCCAGTACTTC.